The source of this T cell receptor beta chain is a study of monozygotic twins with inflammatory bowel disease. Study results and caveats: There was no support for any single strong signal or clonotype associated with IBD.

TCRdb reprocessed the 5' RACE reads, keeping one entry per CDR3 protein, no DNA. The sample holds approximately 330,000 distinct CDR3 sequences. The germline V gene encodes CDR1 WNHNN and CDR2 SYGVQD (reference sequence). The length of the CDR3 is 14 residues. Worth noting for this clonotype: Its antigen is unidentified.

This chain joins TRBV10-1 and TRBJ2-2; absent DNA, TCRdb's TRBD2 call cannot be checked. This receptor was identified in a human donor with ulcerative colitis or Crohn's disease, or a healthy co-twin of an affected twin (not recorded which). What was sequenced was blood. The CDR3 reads CASRGLTNTGELFF.